The sequence of this TCR beta chain was determined in a study of blood T cells in healthy people across ages. This clonotype was seen more than once but under ten times. Together with a sample-barcoded 5' primer, a J-beta primer mix was included in a second PCR lasting about 6 to 11 cycles. TCRdb called the 5' RACE reads again in MiXCR, with one record for every CDR3 protein. The repertoire consists of approximately 600,000 distinct CDR3 sequences, with approximately 50% occurring once and the leading ten covering approximately 40%. This CDR3 has 15 amino acids. The germline V gene has CDR1 LGHDT and CDR2 YNNKEL (reference sequence). V lost 2 bases, J lost 4 bases, and 4 bases stayed unmatched.

The sequencing input was blood. This TCR was recovered from a man between 60 and 70 years old in good health. The gene calls are TRBV3-1 and TRBJ2-3; TRBD2 aligns across 9 bases. CDR3 in DNA: TGTGCCAGCAGCCAAAATAGCGGGGGCGCAGATACGCAGTATTTT. Its translation: CASSQNSGGADTQYF.